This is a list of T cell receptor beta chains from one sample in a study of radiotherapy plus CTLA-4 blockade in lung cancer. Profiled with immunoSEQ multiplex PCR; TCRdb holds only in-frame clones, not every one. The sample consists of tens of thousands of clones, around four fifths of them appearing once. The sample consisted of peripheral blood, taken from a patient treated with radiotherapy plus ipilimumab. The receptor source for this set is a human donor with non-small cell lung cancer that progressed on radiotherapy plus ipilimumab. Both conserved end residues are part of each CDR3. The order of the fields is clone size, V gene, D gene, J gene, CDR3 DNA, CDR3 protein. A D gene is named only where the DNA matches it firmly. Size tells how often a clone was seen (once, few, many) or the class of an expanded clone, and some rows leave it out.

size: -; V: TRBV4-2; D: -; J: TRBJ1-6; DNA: TGTGCCAGCAGCCAAGACTGGACAGCTAATTCACCCCTCCACTTT; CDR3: CASSQDWTANSPLHF
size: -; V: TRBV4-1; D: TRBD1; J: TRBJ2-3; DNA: TGCGCCAGCAGCCAGGGGACAGCCAGCACAGATACGCAGTATTTT; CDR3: CASSQGTASTDTQYF
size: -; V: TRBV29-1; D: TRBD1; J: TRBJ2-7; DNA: TGCAGCGCTCAAGGACAGGGCTCCTCCTACGAGCAGTACTTC; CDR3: CSAQGQGSSYEQYF
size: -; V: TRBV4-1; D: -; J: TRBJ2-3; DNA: TGCGCCAGCAGCCTAGAGGACTATAACACAGATACGCAGTATTTT; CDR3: CASSLEDYNTDTQYF
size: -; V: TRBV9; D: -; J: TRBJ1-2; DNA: TGTGCCAGCAGCGTAGGGCTCGGGCCTAGCTATGGCTACACCTTC; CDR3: CASSVGLGPSYGYTF
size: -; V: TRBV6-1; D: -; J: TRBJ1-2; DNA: TGTGCCAGCAGTGAAGAAAACCTCTCGGGCTATGGCTACACCTTC; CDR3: CASSEENLSGYGYTF
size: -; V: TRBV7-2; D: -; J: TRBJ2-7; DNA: TGTGCCAGCAGCCCTCGGGACTACGAGCAGTACTTC; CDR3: CASSPRDYEQYF
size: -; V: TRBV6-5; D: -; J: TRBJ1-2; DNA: TGTGCCAGCGGGCAACCCTACAGGAATGGCTACACCTTC; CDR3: CASGQPYRNGYTF
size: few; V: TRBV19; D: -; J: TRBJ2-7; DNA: TGTGCCAGTAGTATGACATCCGCAAATGCCTACGAGCAGTACTTC; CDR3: CASSMTSANAYEQYF
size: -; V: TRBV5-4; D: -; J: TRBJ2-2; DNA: TGTGCCAGCAGCTCTGCCGGGAAGGCGAACACCGGGGAGCTGTTTTTT; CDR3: CASSSAGKANTGELFF
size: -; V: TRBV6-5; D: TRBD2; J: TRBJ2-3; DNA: TGTGCCAGCAGTTACTCAAGGACTAGCGGCACAGATACGCAGTATTTT; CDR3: CASSYSRTSGTDTQYF
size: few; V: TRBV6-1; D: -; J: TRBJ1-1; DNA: TGTGCCAGCACCGATGGGGGTGGGATGAACACTGAAGCTTTCTTT; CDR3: CASTDGGGMNTEAFF
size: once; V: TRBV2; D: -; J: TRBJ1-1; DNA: TGTGCCACCACCCGAAGGGGGACTGAAGCTTTCTTT; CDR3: CATTRRGTEAFF
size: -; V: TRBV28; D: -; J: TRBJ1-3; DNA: TGTGCCAGCAGTCCCCCCACGGGGGGCTCTGGAAACACCATATATTTT; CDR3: CASSPPTGGSGNTIYF
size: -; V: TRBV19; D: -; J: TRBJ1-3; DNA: TGTGCCAGTACTCTGGTGGGGGTCGGCTCTGGAAACACCATATATTTT; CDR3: CASTLVGVGSGNTIYF
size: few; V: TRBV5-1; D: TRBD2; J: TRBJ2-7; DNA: TGCGCCAGCAGCTTTGGGACTAGCGGGAGTAACTACGAGCAGTACTTC; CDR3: CASSFGTSGSNYEQYF
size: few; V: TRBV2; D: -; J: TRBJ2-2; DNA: TGTGCCAGCAGTGAGGGGATCACCGGGGAGCTGTTTTTT; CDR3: CASSEGITGELFF
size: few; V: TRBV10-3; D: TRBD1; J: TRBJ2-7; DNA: TGTGCCATCAGTGAGTCTACGCCGCGGGACAGGGCAAGCTCCTACGAGCAGTACTTC; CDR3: CAISESTPRDRASSYEQYF
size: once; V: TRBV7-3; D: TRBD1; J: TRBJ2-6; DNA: TGTGCCAGCAGCATTTCCTGGGACAGGGGGACCCCCAGCTCTGGGGCCAACGTCCTGACTTTC; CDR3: CASSISWDRGTPSSGANVLTF
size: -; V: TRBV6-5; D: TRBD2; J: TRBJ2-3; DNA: TGTGCCAGCAGGTTGAGCGGGGCTAGCACAGATACGCAGTATTTT; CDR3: CASRLSGASTDTQYF
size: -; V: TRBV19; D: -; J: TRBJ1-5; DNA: TGTGCCAGTAGTATATCGGGGAACGGTCAGCCCCAGCATTTT; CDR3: CASSISGNGQPQHF
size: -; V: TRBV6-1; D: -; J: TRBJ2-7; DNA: TGTGCCAGCAGTGAAATACACGAGCAGTACTTC; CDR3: CASSEIHEQYF
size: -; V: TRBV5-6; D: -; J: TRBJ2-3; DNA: TGTGCCAGCAGCTCCAGCAGGAGCACAGATACGCAGTATTTT; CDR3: CASSSSRSTDTQYF
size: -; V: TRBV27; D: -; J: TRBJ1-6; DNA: TGTGCCAGCAGTTTAAGGCCGGCGACCTATAATTCACCCCTCCACTTT; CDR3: CASSLRPATYNSPLHF
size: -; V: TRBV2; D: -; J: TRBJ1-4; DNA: TGTGCCAGCAGTGAGTTCCTAGCAACTAATGAAAAACTGTTTTTT; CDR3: CASSEFLATNEKLFF
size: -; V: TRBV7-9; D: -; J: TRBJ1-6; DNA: TGTGCCAGCAGCCTTGATAATTCACCCCTCCACTTT; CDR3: CASSLDNSPLHF
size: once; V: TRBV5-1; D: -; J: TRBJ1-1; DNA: TGCGCCAGCAGCTTGGTCCCGGGGGGCAGCACTGAAGCTTTCTTT; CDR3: CASSLVPGGSTEAFF
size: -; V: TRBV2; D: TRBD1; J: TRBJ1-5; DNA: TGTGCCAGCAGTGCCCGAGGGCCTCGGACAGGGGATAAGCCCCAGCATTTT; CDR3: CASSARGPRTGDKPQHF
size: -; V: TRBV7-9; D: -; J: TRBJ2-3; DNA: TGTGCCAGCAGCTTAGGAGGCTTTGATACGCAGTATTTT; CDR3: CASSLGGFDTQYF
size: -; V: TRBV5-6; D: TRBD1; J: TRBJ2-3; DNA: TGTGCCAGCAGCGGAGGGACAGGATTTTTCACAGATACGCAGTATTTT; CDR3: CASSGGTGFFTDTQYF
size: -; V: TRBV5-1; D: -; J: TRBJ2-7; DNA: TGCGCCAGCACCACCTCCCAATCCTACGAGCAGTACTTC; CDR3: CASTTSQSYEQYF
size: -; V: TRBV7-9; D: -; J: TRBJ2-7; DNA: TGTGCCAGCAGCTTCGCCCTGTACGAGCAGTACTTC; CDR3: CASSFALYEQYF
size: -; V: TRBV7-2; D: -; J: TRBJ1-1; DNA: TGTGCCAGCAGCTTGGAGTGGACCACTGAAGCTTTCTTT; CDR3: CASSLEWTTEAFF
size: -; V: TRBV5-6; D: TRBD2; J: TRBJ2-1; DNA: TGTGCCAGCAGCCGAATGGGGGGGTCAGGACGGACCTACAATGAGCAGTTCTTC; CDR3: CASSRMGGSGRTYNEQFF
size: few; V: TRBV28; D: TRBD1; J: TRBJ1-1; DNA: TGTGCCAGCAGGGGACAGGGGGCTACTGAAGCTTTCTTT; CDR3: CASRGQGATEAFF
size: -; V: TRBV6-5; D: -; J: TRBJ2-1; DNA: TGTGCCAGCAGTTACTCGAGGACAAGGCACAATGAGCAGTTCTTC; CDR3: CASSYSRTRHNEQFF
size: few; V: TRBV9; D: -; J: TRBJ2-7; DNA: TGTGCCAGCAGCGACCCAAGCGTTCCCTACGAGCAGTACTTC; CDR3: CASSDPSVPYEQYF
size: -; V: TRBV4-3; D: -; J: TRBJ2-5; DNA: TGCGCCAGCAGCCAAGGGGGGGGGCGTGGAGAGACCCAGTACTTC; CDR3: CASSQGGGRGETQYF
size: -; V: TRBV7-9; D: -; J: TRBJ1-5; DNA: TGTGCCAGCAGCTTGGGGACGACTTACAATCAGCCCCAGCATTTT; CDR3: CASSLGTTYNQPQHF
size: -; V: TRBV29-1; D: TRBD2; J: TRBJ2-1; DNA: TGCAGCGTTGGGACTAGCGGCAATGAGCAGTTCTTC; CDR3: CSVGTSGNEQFF
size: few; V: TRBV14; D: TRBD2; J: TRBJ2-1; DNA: TGTGCCAGCAGCCAGTTAATAGAGCGGGGGGGTTACAATGAGCAGTTCTTC; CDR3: CASSQLIERGGYNEQFF